One and the same sample provided the 19 T cell receptor beta chains below, sequenced in a study of blood T cell repertoires in COVID-19. Sequencing was performed with immunoSEQ multiplex PCR; in TCRdb, only in-frame clones are kept and a portion is missing. The sample has under 200,000 clones, about 81% seen once; the top ten hold around 15%. Specimen: peripheral blood. These receptors originate from a young man with active or convalescent COVID-19.

The chain joins TRBV2 to TRBJ2-7, with D maybe TRBD1 (6 bases). Trimming removed 4 bases at V and 3 bases at J, with 10 bases between. The CDR3 loop spans 13 amino acids. The germline CDR1 and CDR2 sequences are SNHLY and FYNNEI. CDR3 sequence: CASSVGRGYEQYF. The CDR3 DNA is TGTGCCAGCAGTGTGGGCAGGGGCTACGAGCAGTACTTC.

This rearrangement joins TRBV6-1 to TRBJ2-2; 8 positions agree with TRBD2. The CDR3 runs to 16 residues. V lost 4 bases and J lost 5; bases outside the gene matches: 9. Germline V gene sequence: CDR1 MNHNS, CDR2 SASEGT. For the CDR3, the DNA is TGTGCCAGCAGTGCCGGGGGGGGGTCGGCGACCGGGGAGCTGTTTTTT. Translation: CASSAGGGSATGELFF.

The CDR3 DNA reads TGTGCCAGCAGCTTAGCGGGAACAGGCCTCGCTGAAGCTTTCTTT. Translating it yields CASSLAGTGLAEAFF. The gene calls are TRBV7-8 and TRBJ1-1, with D perhaps matching TRBD1 (5 bases). Deletions cut 0 bases from V and 6 bases from J, with 14 bases between. Germline assignment: CDR1 SGHVS and CDR2 FQNEAQ. CDR3 size: 15 residues.

This chain uses TRBV3-1 (or the pseudogene TRBV3-2) with TRBJ1-1; 7 positions agree with TRBD1. The ends lost 1 base at V and 10 bases at J; junction bases unmatched: 12. The CDR3 contains 15 residues. Germline values: CDR1 LGHDT, CDR2 YNNKEL (reference sequence). CDR3 amino acids: CASSQAEHRGKRAFF. CDR3 DNA: TGTGCCAGCAGCCAAGCGGAACACAGGGGCAAGAGAGCTTTCTTT.

This clone appeared a single time. V and J are TRBV9 and TRBJ2-7; a weak D match, TRBD1 (5 bases). The CDR3 totals 13 residues. Trimming took 4 bases from V and 6 from J, leaving 14 bases between them. CDR1 is SGDLS and CDR2 is YYNGEE in the germline V gene. CDR3 nucleotides: TGTGCCAGCAGCCCCTCCATCCAGGGCGAGCAGTACGTC. As protein: CASSPSIQGEQYV.

The chain uses TRBV5-1 and TRBJ1-1, with D maybe TRBD1 (5 bases). Germline V gene sequence: CDR1 SGHRS, CDR2 YFSETQ. Trimming took 2 bases from V and 1 from J, leaving 6 bases between them. The CDR3 consists of 13 residues. The CDR3 bases are TGCGCCAGCAGCTTTACAGGGAACACTGAAGCTTTCTTT. Protein sequence: CASSFTGNTEAFF.

The chain is built from TRBV19 and TRBJ1-2; 9 bases map to TRBD1. Germline V gives CDR1 LNHDA, CDR2 SQIVND (reference sequence). This CDR3 contains 14 residues. V shed 7 bases and J 6 bases; nucleotides not matched to a gene: 9. The CDR3 loop is CASTDDRGNNGYTF. As DNA, the CDR3 is TGTGCCAGTACCGATGACAGGGGGAATAATGGCTACACCTTC.

The chain recombines TRBV7-2 with TRBJ1-6; TRBD1 matches 7 bases. In germline, CDR1 is SGHTA, CDR2 FQGNSA. The trim removed 6 bases at V and 6 bases at J, leaving 8 bases unmatched. The CDR3 spans 15 residues. CDR3 DNA: TGTGCCAGCAGGCGACAGGGAGATCGTAATTCACCCCTCCACTTT. This sequence encodes CASRRQGDRNSPLHF.

V usage is TRBV19 and J usage is TRBJ1-2, with D possibly being TRBD1 (5 bases). The germline V gene has CDR1 LNHDA and CDR2 SQIVND (reference sequence). This CDR3 spans 16 amino acids. The ends were cut back, 0 bases at V and 8 bases at J, with 19 bases in the middle. Here the CDR3 reads CASSIDPIDSSRGYTF. DNA of the CDR3: TGTGCCAGTAGTATAGACCCGATCGACAGCTCGAGAGGCTACACCTTC.

The V and J genes are TRBV27 and TRBJ1-1; no definite D call. Germline CDR1 and CDR2: MNHEY and SMNVEV (reference sequence). The CDR3 has 16 residues. Trimming pared 9 bases from V and 3 bases from J, leaving 23 bases between. The DNA for the CDR3 is TGTGCCAGTCAGGACGGAGGGTTAGGCGGACACACTGAAGCTTTCTTT. This encodes CASQDGGLGGHTEAFF.

V and J are TRBV6-1 and TRBJ1-1; D is unresolved. The CDR3 is 12 residues long. CDR1 MNHNS and CDR2 SASEGT come from the germline V gene. Trimming stripped 2 bases from V and 4 bases from J, with 5 bases between. The CDR3 region is CASSERGTEAFF. DNA for the CDR3: TGTGCCAGCAGTGAACGGGGCACTGAAGCTTTCTTT.

The gene calls are TRBV24-1 and TRBJ2-7; 9 bases agree with TRBD1. The length of the CDR3 is 16 residues. Germline V CDR1 and CDR2: KGHDR, SFDVKD. The trim removed 1 base at V and 2 bases at J, leaving 5 bases unmatched. The CDR3 DNA reads as TGTGCCACCAGTGATTTCGCCGGGACAGGGACCTACGAGCAGTACTTC. This translates into CATSDFAGTGTYEQYF.

The chain carries TRBV6-5 and TRBJ1-3; D ambiguous. This CDR3 region has 13 residues. V shed 6 bases and J shed 1 base, with 7 bases lying between them. Germline V gene lookup returns CDR1 MNHEY and CDR2 SVGAGI. CDR3 nucleotides: TGTGCCAGCAGGTTAGAGTCTGGAAACACCATATATTTT. Its translation is CASRLESGNTIYF.

The rearrangement joins TRBV6-6 to TRBJ1-1; 10 bases match TRBD1. This CDR3 region has 15 residues. Per germline, CDR1 MNHNY and CDR2 SVGAGI (reference sequence). After removal of 5 bases from V and 5 bases from J, the junction contained 8 bases not matched to a gene. CDR3 DNA sequence: TGTGCCAGCAGTAGGCCCGGGACAGGGGTGACTGAAGCTTTCTTT. Its protein product is CASSRPGTGVTEAFF.

V usage is TRBV4-1 and J usage is TRBJ2-1, with D perhaps matching TRBD2 (7 bases). The V end lost 1 base, the J end lost 6 bases, and 16 bases lay between the germline ends. The CDR3 is made up of 16 amino acids. Germline V gene sequence: CDR1 MGHRA, CDR2 YSYEKL. The CDR3 is CASSQGERGASNEQFF. CDR3 nucleotide sequence: TGCGCCAGCAGCCAAGGAGAACGGGGGGCTTCCAATGAGCAGTTCTTC.

V is TRBV11-2 and J is TRBJ2-1; possible D gene TRBD1, 5 bases. V was pared by 4 bases and J by 1 base, with 14 bases between. The CDR3 length is 16 residues. Germline lookup yields CDR1 SGHAT and CDR2 FQNNGV. The CDR3: CASSSRGPGSYNEQFF. The CDR3 DNA is TGTGCCAGCAGCTCAAGGGGTCCAGGGTCCTACAATGAGCAGTTCTTC.

V and J are TRBV4-1 and TRBJ2-2, with D tentatively TRBD2 (6 bases). There are 18 residues in the CDR3. V was pared by 0 bases and J by 3 bases, with 17 bases between. Germline loops: CDR1 MGHRA, CDR2 YSYEKL. The CDR3 region is CASSQEAERETDTGELFF. CDR3 nucleotide sequence: TGCGCCAGCAGCCAAGAGGCGGAACGGGAGACGGACACCGGGGAGCTGTTTTTT.

The chain is built from TRBV2 and TRBJ1-1; a weak D match, TRBD1 (5 bases). This CDR3 has 13 amino acids. The ends were cut back, 8 bases at V and 5 bases at J, with 15 bases in the middle. Germline CDR1 reads SNHLY; CDR2 reads FYNNEI. In nucleotides, the CDR3 is TGTGCCAGCTCGTGGCAGGGAGGGACTGAAGCTTTCTTT. Residues: CASSWQGGTEAFF.

The chain employs TRBV12-5 and TRBJ1-2, with 11 positions matching TRBD1. CDR3 length equals 15 residues. Trimming at V came to 1 base and at J to 11 bases, leaving 9 bases not matched to a gene. Germline CDR1 LGHNT, CDR2 FRNRAP. The CDR3 spells CASGLGLDRGPRYTF. The CDR3 nucleotides are TGTGCTAGTGGTTTGGGGCTGGACAGGGGGCCTAGGTACACCTTC.